Listed here are 25 T cell receptor beta chains from one sample, sequenced in a study of T-cell memory formation after mild COVID-19. MiXCR was run by TCRdb on the 5' RACE reads, yielding one entry per CDR3 protein. The repertoire consists of around 300,000 distinct CDR3 sequences, with roughly 15% occurring once and the leading ten covering roughly 20%. Sequenced material: PBMCs or a T cell subset sorted from them (not recorded which). These receptor sequences come from a man in his late teens or twenties who had mild COVID-19 (a few samples of this study predate the infection). Cell type and time point are not known.

This clonotype was detected a few times. CDR3 in amino acids: CASSPGAYNEQFF. For the CDR3, the DNA is TGCGCCAGCAGCCCCGGGGCTTACAATGAGCAGTTCTTC. The chain combines TRBV4-3 with TRBJ2-1, with D possibly called TRBD1 or TRBD2 (5 bases each). Between the trimmed V and J ends, which lost 4 bases and 4 bases, there was a span of 8 bases. The CDR3 spans 13 residues. CDR1 is LGHNA and CDR2 is YSLEER in the germline V gene.

A few counts support this clonotype. V is TRBV11-2 and J is TRBJ2-2; D not resolved. CDR1 and CDR2 from the germline V gene are SGHAT and FQNNGV. This CDR3 contains 15 residues. With 1 base removed from V and 4 bases from J, the gap between germline ends came to 10 bases. The CDR3 is CASSLGSSRTGELFF. In DNA form, the CDR3 reads TGTGCCAGCAGCTTAGGGTCCAGTCGCACCGGGGAGCTGTTTTTT.

The chain employs TRBV6-1 and TRBJ1-5; unclear D gene. Germline V gives CDR1 MNHNS, CDR2 SASEGT. The CDR3 contains 15 residues. The V gene lost 5 bases and the J gene lost 5 bases, with 16 bases spanning the gap. The CDR3 reads CASSPDNTYYQPQHF. Here the CDR3 DNA reads TGTGCCAGCAGTCCCGACAACACCTATTATCAGCCCCAGCATTTT.

The chain uses TRBV6-5 and TRBJ2-7, with unresolved D. Germline CDR1 MNHEY, CDR2 SVGAGI. This CDR3 comprises 14 residues. The V and J ends lost 4 bases and 2 bases respectively, with 12 bases between them. The CDR3 sequence is CASSLQRKTYEQYF. CDR3 DNA: TGTGCCAGCAGTTTACAGAGAAAAACCTACGAGCAGTACTTC.

This clonotype was observed a few times. The gene calls are TRBV11-2 and TRBJ2-4, with 9 bases identical to TRBD1. The V and J ends lost 6 bases and 9 bases, in that order; junction bases with no gene match: 9. CDR1 is SGHAT, CDR2 FQNNGV, per germline. This CDR3 has 14 amino acids. CDR3: CASSQDRGTTIQYF. CDR3 in DNA: TGTGCCAGCAGTCAAGACAGGGGGACCACCATTCAGTACTTC.

This clonotype has more than one count but fewer than ten. V usage is TRBV11-2 and J usage is TRBJ2-1, with TRBD2 identical over 11 bases. The CDR3 is 15 residues long. The V segment lost 6 bases and the J segment 7 bases; nucleotides outside the gene matches: 8. Per the germline V gene, CDR1 is SGHAT and CDR2 is FQNNGV. The CDR3: CASRTLAGGKNEQFF. The CDR3 DNA sequence: TGTGCCAGCAGGACCCTAGCGGGGGGTAAGAATGAGCAGTTCTTC.

This clonotype was observed a few times. The V call is TRBV12-3 or TRBV12-4, the J call TRBJ2-7; D call uncertain. This CDR3 contains 15 residues. Deletions cut 6 bases from V and 0 bases from J, with 15 bases between. CDR3 amino acids: CASSPPWGSSYEQYF. The CDR3 DNA is TGTGCCAGCAGCCCCCCGTGGGGAAGCTCCTACGAGCAGTACTTC.

The table lists this clonotype with many counts. The chain employs TRBV15 and TRBJ2-3, with D unresolved. There are 13 residues in the CDR3. CDR1 and CDR2 (germline): LNHNV, YYDKDF (reference sequence). Trimming cost V 2 bases and J 2 bases, with 5 bases left between them. Written as DNA, the CDR3 is TGTGCCACCAGCAGACGGCCCACAGATACGCAGTATTTT. Amino acids: CATSRRPTDTQYF.

This clonotype showed up many times. This sequence joins TRBV7-2 and TRBJ1-5; no clear D. Per germline, CDR1 SGHTA and CDR2 FQGNSA. The CDR3 loop spans 15 amino acids. Trimming stripped 6 bases from V and 7 bases from J, with 19 bases between. The CDR3 bases are TGTGCCAGCAGTCCGGAGGGCAGGCCAAGGCAGCCCCAGCATTTT. Protein sequence: CASSPEGRPRQPQHF.

V is TRBV12-3 or TRBV12-4 and J is TRBJ1-1; D ambiguous. V lost 7 bases, J lost 3 bases, and 15 bases lay in between. There are 14 residues in the CDR3. The CDR3 sequence: CASTPRGRDTEAFF. DNA for the CDR3: TGTGCCAGCACCCCGAGAGGGAGGGACACTGAAGCTTTCTTT.

This clonotype was seen a few times. V and J are TRBV12-3 or TRBV12-4 and TRBJ1-2, with D unresolved. V lost 5 bases and J 5 bases, leaving 9 bases between the germline ends. The CDR3 has 12 amino acids. CDR3 sequence (DNA): TGTGCCAGCAGTCCTCTCGGGTATGGCTACACCTTC. Protein product: CASSPLGYGYTF.

The chain combines TRBV6-6 with TRBJ2-3; D ambiguous. Per germline, CDR1 MNHNY and CDR2 SVGAGI (reference sequence). V lost 5 bases, J lost 1 base, and 16 bases lay in between. The CDR3 is 16 amino acids. CDR3 nucleotide sequence: TGTGCCAGCAGTCGATCTTATTCCTTTGGCACAGATACGCAGTATTTT. It codes for CASSRSYSFGTDTQYF.

This clonotype was picked up a small number of times. The chain recombines TRBV4-3 with TRBJ2-7, with a weak D call TRBD1 (6 bases). The CDR3 consists of 15 residues. V was trimmed by 4 bases and J by 1 base, leaving 14 bases between them. Germline V gene data show CDR1 as LGHNA and CDR2 as YSLEER. The CDR3 nucleotides read TGCGCCAGCAGCCGCAACCCGGACAGATCCTACGAGCAGTACTTC. This sequence encodes CASSRNPDRSYEQYF.

This chain joins TRBV7-3 and TRBJ2-1; 8 bases match TRBD2. Germline-derived CDR1 and CDR2 are SGHTA and FQGTGA. CDR3 length: 14 residues. V lost 4 bases and J lost 7; bases outside the gene matches: 6. CDR3 nucleotide sequence: TGTGCCAGCAGCTCGGGGGGGCATAGGAATGAGCAGTTCTTC. Its translation: CASSSGGHRNEQFF.

The J gene is TRBJ1-2, the V gene TRBV4-1; the D is unclear. This CDR3 is 14 amino acids long. The V gene's germline CDR1 is MGHRA and CDR2 YSYEKL. V was cut by 2 bases and J by 6 bases, with 13 bases left in between. The CDR3 protein is CASSQLFGRNGYTF. The CDR3, as DNA: TGCGCCAGCAGCCAACTCTTTGGGCGGAATGGCTACACCTTC.

This clonotype came up a few times. V is TRBV6-5 and J is TRBJ1-6; D unresolved. CDR1 and CDR2 (germline): MNHEY, SVGAGI. The ends were cut back, 0 bases at V and 0 bases at J, with 15 bases in the middle. The CDR3 length is 19 residues. CDR3 region: CASSYSMLAGSSYNSPLHF. The CDR3 region has the DNA TGTGCCAGCAGTTACTCGATGTTGGCGGGTAGCTCCTATAATTCACCCCTCCACTTT.

This chain connects TRBV7-9 to TRBJ2-5; D gene unclear. Trimming pared 5 bases from V and 2 bases from J, leaving 6 bases between. The CDR3 has 12 amino acids. Germline CDR1 and CDR2: SEHNR and FQNEAQ (reference sequence). CDR3 in amino acids: CASSTVQETQYF. DNA for the CDR3: TGTGCCAGCAGCACAGTACAAGAGACCCAGTACTTC.

This clonotype was recorded at least ten times. The chain joins TRBV12-3 or TRBV12-4 to TRBJ2-1, with TRBD1 matching over 7 bases. V lost 7 bases and J lost 4; bases outside the gene matches: 7. The CDR3 loop spans 14 amino acids. The CDR3 is CASKRTGFYNEQFF. CDR3 nucleotides: TGTGCCAGCAAGCGGACAGGTTTTTACAATGAGCAGTTCTTC.

This clonotype appeared a few times. The V call is TRBV12-3 or TRBV12-4, the J call TRBJ1-2; a possible D gene is TRBD1 (5 bases). Between the trimmed V and J ends, which lost 6 bases and 3 bases, there was a span of 11 bases. This CDR3 spans 13 amino acids. The CDR3 bases are TGTGCCAGCAGCCAATCACAGGACTATGGCTACACCTTC. Translating it yields CASSQSQDYGYTF.

Only a few counts were recorded for this clonotype. The chain employs TRBV5-6 and TRBJ1-2; D uncertain. Germline V gene sequence: CDR1 SGHDT, CDR2 YYEEEE. V lost 5 bases to trimming and J lost 5 bases, with 10 bases between them. CDR3 length equals 12 residues. CDR3 nucleotide sequence: TGTGCCAGCAGTTCTACCGGGTATGGCTACACCTTC. It encodes CASSSTGYGYTF.

This clonotype was seen a few times. This chain connects TRBV25-1 to TRBJ1-5; 11 positions agree with TRBD1. Germline loops: CDR1 MGHDK, CDR2 SYGVNS. The CDR3 spans 15 residues. The V and J ends lost 2 bases and 7 bases, in that order; junction bases with no gene match: 4. This CDR3 reads CASSEGGQGVQPQHF. CDR3 DNA: TGTGCCAGCAGTGAAGGGGGACAGGGGGTACAGCCCCAGCATTTT. The full variable domain, rest sourced from reference TRBV25-1 and TRBJ1-5, is EADIYQTPRYLVIGTGKKITLECSQTMGHDKMYWYQQDPGMELHLIHYSYGVNSTEKGDLSSESTVSRIRTEHFPLTLESARPSHTSQYLCASSEGGQGVQPQHFGDGTRLSIL.

This clonotype has at least ten counts. This chain links TRBV6-5 with TRBJ2-7; perhaps TRBD1 as D (5 bases). V shed 6 bases and J shed 5 bases, with 14 bases lying between them. CDR1 and CDR2 (germline): MNHEY, SVGAGI. This CDR3 has 13 residues. CDR3 sequence reads: CASSPTVGNEQYF. CDR3 nucleotide sequence: TGTGCCAGCAGCCCGACAGTTGGCAACGAGCAGTACTTC.

This clonotype turned up a few times. The chain couples TRBV27 to TRBJ1-1; tentative D call: TRBD1 (5 bases). The germline V and J ends were trimmed by 2 bases and 4 bases, with 17 bases remaining between them. This CDR3 region has 16 residues. CDR1 and CDR2 (germline): MNHEY, SMNVEV (reference sequence). The CDR3 here is CASSLGVWGDGTEAFF. The CDR3 DNA is TGTGCCAGCAGTTTAGGTGTTTGGGGGGACGGCACTGAAGCTTTCTTT.

DNA for the CDR3: TGTGCCAGCAGCTCACGGGACAGGGGGATACGTGAGCAGTTCTTC. Its translation is CASSSRDRGIREQFF. The V and J genes are TRBV5-6 and TRBJ2-1; 11 bases are shared with TRBD1. Germline V gene data show CDR1 as SGHDT and CDR2 as YYEEEE. The CDR3 has 15 residues. J was trimmed by 9 bases and V by 3 bases; bases with no gene match: 8.

This clonotype was found a few times. The chain joins TRBV5-1 to TRBJ1-1; TRBD1 matches 10 bases. Germline V gives CDR1 SGHRS, CDR2 YFSETQ. The ends lost 8 bases at V and 2 bases at J; junction bases unmatched: 3. The CDR3 runs to 13 residues. The CDR3 region has the DNA TGCGCCAGTGGGACAGGGGCCAACACTGAAGCTTTCTTT. Translation: CASGTGANTEAFF.